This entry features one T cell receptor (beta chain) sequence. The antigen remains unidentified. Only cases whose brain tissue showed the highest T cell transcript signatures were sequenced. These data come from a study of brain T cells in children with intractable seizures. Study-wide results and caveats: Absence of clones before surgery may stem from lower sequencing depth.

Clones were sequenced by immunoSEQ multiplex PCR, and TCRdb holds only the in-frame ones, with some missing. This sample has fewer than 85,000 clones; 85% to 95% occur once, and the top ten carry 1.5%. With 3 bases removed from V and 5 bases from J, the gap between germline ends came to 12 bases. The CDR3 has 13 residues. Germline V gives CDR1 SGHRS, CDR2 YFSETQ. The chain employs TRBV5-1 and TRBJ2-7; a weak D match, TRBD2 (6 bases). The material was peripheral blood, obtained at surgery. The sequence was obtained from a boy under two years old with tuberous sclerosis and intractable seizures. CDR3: CASSSRRTNEQYF. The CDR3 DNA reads TGCGCCAGCAGCTCCAGACGGACTAACGAGCAGTACTTC.